The present T cell receptor (beta chain) was sequenced within a study of T cell repertoires in cytomegalovirus infection. Regarding the study as a whole: Cumulative frequency (of public TCR beta family members) identified carriers of CMV plus the relevant HLA. CMV-specific TCR beta clonotypes restricted by HLA-C dominated the ex vivo response.

TCRdb itself ran the reads through MiXCR, one entry per CDR3 protein. Of roughly 80,000 distinct CDR3 sequences in the sample, roughly 37% were seen once. Notes on this clonotype: The antigen is unknown.

Trimming left V 5 bases short and J 5 bases short, with 15 bases between. Germline CDR1 and CDR2: SGHTA and FQGTGA. The CDR3 totals 14 residues. The sequence was collected from a human donor in good health (CMV status not recorded). Some clones in this sample may be carry-over from other donors' samples. The sequencing used CD8+ T cells from cultured PBMCs, collected from culture after CMV antigen stimulation. V usage is TRBV7-3 and J usage is TRBJ2-5; tentatively, D is TRBD1 or TRBD2 (7 bases each). DNA for the CDR3: TGTGCCAGCAGCCAGGGGGGGGAGTTCGAGACCCAGTACTTC. It translates to CASSQGGEFETQYF.